These T cell receptor beta chains were read from a single sample in a study of OX40 agonist ivuxolimab in advanced cancers. Libraries were prepared by immunoSEQ multiplex PCR; TCRdb keeps only in-frame clonotypes and omits some of them. The data contain more than 50,000 clones, around 80% of them singletons. The specimen comprised CD4+ or CD8+ T cells sorted from blood, sampled in a trial of the OX40 agonist ivuxolimab. These receptors all come from an adult with an advanced solid tumor such as melanoma, head and neck, liver or kidney cancer. Both conserved end residues are part of each CDR3. A D gene is named only where the DNA matches it firmly. Clone sizes are given selectively: once, few, many, or a class where the clone is expanded.

D gene: TRBD1
J gene: TRBJ2-7
V gene: TRBV7-9
clone size: NA
CDR3 DNA: TGTGCCAGCAGCCCTGGGACAGGGTGGTCCTACGAGCAGTACTTC
CDR3 protein: CASSPGTGWSYEQYF

D gene: NA
J gene: TRBJ2-1
V gene: TRBV7-2
clone size: NA
CDR3 DNA: TGTGCCAGCAGCTCTCAAAACAATGAGCAGTTCTTC
CDR3 protein: CASSSQNNEQFF

D gene: NA
J gene: TRBJ2-1
V gene: TRBV6-5
clone size: NA
CDR3 DNA: TGTGCCAGCACACCCCCAGAAGGGGCCGTCAATGAGCAGTTCTTC
CDR3 protein: CASTPPEGAVNEQFF

D gene: NA
J gene: TRBJ2-1
V gene: TRBV19
clone size: NA
CDR3 DNA: TGTGCCAGTGGCCTGAGGACTCTGGGGGATGAGCAGTTCTTC
CDR3 protein: CASGLRTLGDEQFF

D gene: NA
J gene: TRBJ1-5
V gene: TRBV28
clone size: NA
CDR3 DNA: TGTGCCAGCAGTTTTGAAGAGAATCAGCCCCAGCATTTT
CDR3 protein: CASSFEENQPQHF

D gene: NA
J gene: TRBJ2-4
V gene: TRBV7-2
clone size: NA
CDR3 DNA: TGTGCCAGCAGCCTTAGGGACATACCCATTCAGTACTTC
CDR3 protein: CASSLRDIPIQYF

D gene: NA
J gene: TRBJ2-7
V gene: TRBV7-8
clone size: NA
CDR3 DNA: TGTGCCAGCAGCTTCGCAACGGGCTACGAGCAGTACTTC
CDR3 protein: CASSFATGYEQYF

D gene: NA
J gene: TRBJ1-1
V gene: TRBV18
clone size: NA
CDR3 DNA: TGTGCCAGCTTACCGACAGGAGAGAACACTGAAGCTTTCTTT
CDR3 protein: CASLPTGENTEAFF

D gene: TRBD2
J gene: TRBJ2-7
V gene: TRBV7-2
clone size: NA
CDR3 DNA: TGTGCCAGCAGCTTAAGCGGGAGTGAGAACGAGCAGTACTTC
CDR3 protein: CASSLSGSENEQYF

D gene: NA
J gene: TRBJ1-5
V gene: TRBV10-2
clone size: NA
CDR3 DNA: TGCGCCAGCAGTGGGGGTGTAAATCAGCCCCAGCATTTT
CDR3 protein: CASSGGVNQPQHF

D gene: NA
J gene: TRBJ2-2
V gene: TRBV11-2
clone size: NA
CDR3 DNA: TGTGCCAGCGAAACACGAGGCCCCGGGGAGCTGTTTTTT
CDR3 protein: CASETRGPGELFF

D gene: NA
J gene: TRBJ1-1
V gene: TRBV2
clone size: few
CDR3 DNA: TGTGCCAGCACACAGTTCATGAACACTGAAGCTTTCTTT
CDR3 protein: CASTQFMNTEAFF

D gene: NA
J gene: TRBJ1-3
V gene: TRBV5-4
clone size: NA
CDR3 DNA: TGTGCCAGCAGCTTGGAGGGCCGGTCGGGCAGCTCTGGAAACACCATATATTTT
CDR3 protein: CASSLEGRSGSSGNTIYF

D gene: TRBD1
J gene: TRBJ2-7
V gene: TRBV5-1
clone size: NA
CDR3 DNA: TGCGCCAGCACCGCTCGGGACAGGGGATACGAGCAGTACTTC
CDR3 protein: CASTARDRGYEQYF

D gene: TRBD1
J gene: TRBJ1-2
V gene: TRBV9
clone size: few
CDR3 DNA: TGTGCCAGCAGCCCTGGGACAGACTATGGCTACACCTTC
CDR3 protein: CASSPGTDYGYTF

D gene: NA
J gene: TRBJ2-5
V gene: TRBV7-7
clone size: NA
CDR3 DNA: TGTGCCAGCAGCCCGACAGGATTCCAAGAGACCCAGTACTTC
CDR3 protein: CASSPTGFQETQYF

D gene: TRBD1
J gene: TRBJ2-1
V gene: TRBV7-9
clone size: few
CDR3 DNA: TGTGCCAGCAGCTTCCGACAGGGCGGTATTAAGAATGAGCAGTTCTTC
CDR3 protein: CASSFRQGGIKNEQFF

D gene: NA
J gene: TRBJ2-1
V gene: TRBV6-6
clone size: NA
CDR3 DNA: TGTGCCAGCAGTTACTCGACGCAGGCGAACAATGAGCAGTTCTTC
CDR3 protein: CASSYSTQANNEQFF

D gene: NA
J gene: TRBJ2-7
V gene: TRBV19
clone size: NA
CDR3 DNA: TGTGCCAGTAGTATTAGTTTGAGGTACGAGCAGTACTTC
CDR3 protein: CASSISLRYEQYF

D gene: TRBD2
J gene: TRBJ2-7
V gene: TRBV7-2
clone size: NA
CDR3 DNA: TGTGCCAGCAGCTTAGCGGAGGGAGGGTGGAGCTCCTACGAGCAGTACTTC
CDR3 protein: CASSLAEGGWSSYEQYF

D gene: TRBD1
J gene: TRBJ1-1
V gene: TRBV19
clone size: NA
CDR3 DNA: TGTGCCAGTAGTACACCGGGACAGCGAAAGAACACTGAAGCTTTCTTT
CDR3 protein: CASSTPGQRKNTEAFF

D gene: TRBD1
J gene: TRBJ1-6
V gene: TRBV7-2
clone size: NA
CDR3 DNA: TGTGCCAGCAGCGGAGGGGGCGGGCGGCGGAATTCACCCCTCCACTTT
CDR3 protein: CASSGGGGRRNSPLHF

D gene: NA
J gene: TRBJ1-5
V gene: TRBV30
clone size: few
CDR3 DNA: TGTGCCTGGGGGGCCGGAAGCAATCAGCCCCAGCATTTT
CDR3 protein: CAWGAGSNQPQHF

D gene: NA
J gene: TRBJ2-1
V gene: TRBV5-1
clone size: NA
CDR3 DNA: TGCGCCAGCAGCCTCGGGCTTCTCTCCTACAATGAGCAGTTCTTC
CDR3 protein: CASSLGLLSYNEQFF

D gene: NA
J gene: TRBJ2-3
V gene: TRBV5-1
clone size: NA
CDR3 DNA: TGCGCCAGCAGCTTGGAAGGATCTAGCACAGATACGCAGTATTTT
CDR3 protein: CASSLEGSSTDTQYF

D gene: TRBD2
J gene: TRBJ2-1
V gene: TRBV30
clone size: NA
CDR3 DNA: TGTGCCTGGAGTGGGACAGCGGGAGGGAGAGGATCCTACAATGAGCAGTTCTTC
CDR3 protein: CAWSGTAGGRGSYNEQFF

D gene: NA
J gene: TRBJ2-1
V gene: TRBV14
clone size: once
CDR3 DNA: TGTGCCAGCAGCCAAGGTTGGGGAATCCCCGTCCTCAATGAGCAGTTCTTC
CDR3 protein: CASSQGWGIPVLNEQFF

D gene: NA
J gene: TRBJ2-5
V gene: TRBV27
clone size: NA
CDR3 DNA: TGTGCCAGCAGTAACTACCGGGACGCAAAAGAGACCCAGTACTTC
CDR3 protein: CASSNYRDAKETQYF

D gene: NA
J gene: TRBJ2-5
V gene: TRBV30
clone size: NA
CDR3 DNA: TGTGCCTGGAGTGTCAGGGGGGGGCAAGAGACCCAGTACTTC
CDR3 protein: CAWSVRGGQETQYF

D gene: TRBD1
J gene: TRBJ1-2
V gene: TRBV5-1
clone size: few
CDR3 DNA: TGCGCCAGCAGCTCCACTCTCGGGGGACAGGGAGACTATGGCTACACCTTC
CDR3 protein: CASSSTLGGQGDYGYTF

D gene: TRBD1
J gene: TRBJ1-4
V gene: TRBV4-1
clone size: NA
CDR3 DNA: TGCGCCAGCAGCCGCCAACAGGGGGTCGGGGAAAAACTGTTTTTT
CDR3 protein: CASSRQQGVGEKLFF

D gene: TRBD1
J gene: TRBJ1-2
V gene: TRBV6-5
clone size: NA
CDR3 DNA: TGTGCCAGCAGTTACTCGAAAAACAGGGGGTATGGCTACACCTTC
CDR3 protein: CASSYSKNRGYGYTF

D gene: TRBD1
J gene: TRBJ2-4
V gene: TRBV5-8
clone size: NA
CDR3 DNA: TGTGCCAGCGAAAGATGGAGACAGGGGTACATTCAGTACTTC
CDR3 protein: CASERWRQGYIQYF

D gene: TRBD1
J gene: TRBJ1-2
V gene: TRBV6-6
clone size: NA
CDR3 DNA: TGTGCCAGCAGCCCATATCCCGACAGGGACTATGGCTACACCTTC
CDR3 protein: CASSPYPDRDYGYTF

D gene: NA
J gene: TRBJ1-4
V gene: TRBV28
clone size: NA
CDR3 DNA: TGTGCCAGCACTCACGGGGGTATCGGCGAAAAACTGTTTTTT
CDR3 protein: CASTHGGIGEKLFF

D gene: NA
J gene: TRBJ2-6
V gene: TRBV11-3
clone size: NA
CDR3 DNA: TGTGCCAGCAGCTTACGGGACGGGGCCAACGTCCTGACTTTC
CDR3 protein: CASSLRDGANVLTF

D gene: TRBD1
J gene: TRBJ2-1
V gene: TRBV7-9
clone size: NA
CDR3 DNA: TGTGCCAGCAGCTTAGGTCAGGGGGTCGGCAATGAGCAGTTCTTC
CDR3 protein: CASSLGQGVGNEQFF

D gene: NA
J gene: TRBJ2-1
V gene: TRBV7-2
clone size: NA
CDR3 DNA: TGTGCCAGCAGCTTAGATATCGTAGGTGAGCAGTTCTTC
CDR3 protein: CASSLDIVGEQFF

D gene: NA
J gene: TRBJ2-3
V gene: TRBV4-3
clone size: NA
CDR3 DNA: TGCGCCAGCAGCCTCTCTATTCGGGGTGGCACAGATACGCAGTATTTT
CDR3 protein: CASSLSIRGGTDTQYF

D gene: NA
J gene: TRBJ1-1
V gene: TRBV18
clone size: NA
CDR3 DNA: TGTGCCAGCTCACAACTGGGGGGCCCCGAAGCTTTCTTT
CDR3 protein: CASSQLGGPEAFF

D gene: NA
J gene: TRBJ2-3
V gene: TRBV28
clone size: NA
CDR3 DNA: TGTGCCAGCATGGGGTTCGGGGCGGGAAAGTATTTT
CDR3 protein: CASMGFGAGKYF

D gene: TRBD2
J gene: TRBJ2-3
V gene: TRBV14
clone size: NA
CDR3 DNA: TGTGCCAGCAGCCGGGGACTAGCGGGAGGGAGACTACCGACAGATACGCAGTATTTT
CDR3 protein: CASSRGLAGGRLPTDTQYF

D gene: NA
J gene: TRBJ2-6
V gene: TRBV5-5
clone size: NA
CDR3 DNA: TGTGCCAGCAGCTTGGGATGGGGCTCTGGGGCCAACGTCCTGACTTTC
CDR3 protein: CASSLGWGSGANVLTF

D gene: NA
J gene: TRBJ2-5
V gene: TRBV7-3
clone size: NA
CDR3 DNA: TGTGCCAGCAGCCCGGACTGGCAAGAGACCCAGTACTTC
CDR3 protein: CASSPDWQETQYF

D gene: NA
J gene: TRBJ1-2
V gene: TRBV7-9
clone size: few
CDR3 DNA: TGTGCCAGCAGCTTGGACGGAACTAACTATGGCTACACCTTC
CDR3 protein: CASSLDGTNYGYTF

D gene: NA
J gene: TRBJ1-4
V gene: TRBV21-1
clone size: few
CDR3 DNA: TGTGCCAGCTTCTTCATGAAAGGGGTGGGGGAAAAACTGTTTTTT
CDR3 protein: CASFFMKGVGEKLFF

D gene: TRBD2
J gene: TRBJ2-7
V gene: TRBV7-9
clone size: NA
CDR3 DNA: TGTGCCAGCAGCTTAGCAGCGGGAACCTACGAGCAGTACTTC
CDR3 protein: CASSLAAGTYEQYF

D gene: NA
J gene: TRBJ1-2
V gene: TRBV5-1
clone size: NA
CDR3 DNA: TGCGCCAGCAGCTTGGCCGGCAGGGAAACTGGCTACACCTTC
CDR3 protein: CASSLAGRETGYTF

D gene: TRBD1
J gene: TRBJ1-5
V gene: TRBV5-6
clone size: NA
CDR3 DNA: TGTGCCAGCAGCTTGGGGGGGACAGGGCCTAATCAGCCCCAGCATTTT
CDR3 protein: CASSLGGTGPNQPQHF

D gene: NA
J gene: TRBJ2-5
V gene: TRBV18
clone size: NA
CDR3 DNA: TGTGCCAGCTCACCGGTCTCCGAGACCCAGTACTTC
CDR3 protein: CASSPVSETQYF

D gene: TRBD1
J gene: TRBJ2-7
V gene: TRBV5-5
clone size: few
CDR3 DNA: TGTGCCAGCAGCTTAGCACAGGGGCTCTCCTACGAGCAGTACTTC
CDR3 protein: CASSLAQGLSYEQYF

D gene: NA
J gene: TRBJ1-2
V gene: TRBV5-4
clone size: NA
CDR3 DNA: TGTGCCAGCAGCTTGGAAGCAGGGAGCTATGGCTACACCTTC
CDR3 protein: CASSLEAGSYGYTF

D gene: TRBD1
J gene: TRBJ1-5
V gene: TRBV15
clone size: NA
CDR3 DNA: TGTGCCACCAGCAGAGTTGAGGACAGGGACGATCAGCCCCAGCATTTT
CDR3 protein: CATSRVEDRDDQPQHF

D gene: NA
J gene: TRBJ2-3
V gene: TRBV2
clone size: NA
CDR3 DNA: TGTGCCAGCAGTAGACCTACACTAGGGGGCACAGATACGCAGTATTTT
CDR3 protein: CASSRPTLGGTDTQYF

D gene: NA
J gene: TRBJ2-7
V gene: TRBV7-2
clone size: NA
CDR3 DNA: TGTGCCAGCAGCTTACCAGAAGGGACATTGCACGAGCAGTACTTC
CDR3 protein: CASSLPEGTLHEQYF

D gene: TRBD1
J gene: TRBJ2-3
V gene: TRBV5-4
clone size: NA
CDR3 DNA: TGTGCCAGCAGCTTGCTACAGGGGGCTAAAGATACGCAGTATTTT
CDR3 protein: CASSLLQGAKDTQYF

D gene: NA
J gene: TRBJ1-1
V gene: TRBV10-2
clone size: NA
CDR3 DNA: TGCGCCAGCCTGATGACAGGAGTCAACACTGAAGCTTTCTTT
CDR3 protein: CASLMTGVNTEAFF

D gene: TRBD1
J gene: TRBJ1-5
V gene: TRBV6-5
clone size: NA
CDR3 DNA: TGTGCCAGCAGTCCGGGACAGGTACGAGGGCAGCCCCAGCATTTT
CDR3 protein: CASSPGQVRGQPQHF

D gene: NA
J gene: TRBJ1-2
V gene: TRBV9
clone size: NA
CDR3 DNA: TGTGCCAGCAGCGCGCCCCCGGGACGGTATAACTATGGCTACACCTTC
CDR3 protein: CASSAPPGRYNYGYTF

D gene: NA
J gene: TRBJ1-3
V gene: TRBV4-3
clone size: NA
CDR3 DNA: TGCGCCAGCAGCCCCGGACGGTACTCTGGAAACACCATATATTTT
CDR3 protein: CASSPGRYSGNTIYF